This T cell receptor beta chain is drawn from a study of T cell responses to AZD1222 COVID-19 vaccine. Worth noting for this clone: The antigen remains unidentified.

Overall study findings and caveats: Clonal diversity may have been underestimated in mostly white British donors.

TCRdb's copy holds only in-frame clones and misses some; the assay was immunoSEQ multiplex PCR. The profile shows some 110,000 clones, over 90% of them singletons. Per the germline V gene, CDR1 is SGHRS and CDR2 is YFSETQ. The CDR3 covers 13 residues. Trimming cost V 7 bases and J 0 bases, with 9 bases left between them. This sequence joins TRBV5-1 and TRBJ2-3, with D unresolved. Sequencing was performed on peripheral blood, taken on day 0 of AZD1222 vaccination. This TCR derives from an adult in good health. CDR3 sequence (DNA): TGCGCCAGCCGGCGAAGTAGCACAGATACGCAGTATTTT. This encodes CASRRSSTDTQYF.